These 23 T cell receptor beta chains were all obtained from the same sample, sequenced in a study of CD4 T cells in relation to SARS-CoV-2 and coronaviruses. Their target antigens are unknown. Before the COVID-19 pandemic, during about 2010-2019, CD4+ T cells were taken from unexposed donors. The cells were cultured for 10 days before CD4+ T cells were isolated. The method was immunoSEQ multiplex PCR; TCRdb's version includes in-frame clones alone and lacks a portion of them. The repertoire holds under 25,000 clones, with 70% to 85% as singletons. Input material: CD4+ T cells from PBMCs, cultured in vitro. The receptors were gathered from a human donor in good health.

V gene TRBV4-3 combines with J gene TRBJ1-6; D unclear. CDR1 is LGHNA, CDR2 YSLEER, per germline. V lost 0 bases and J lost 8, with 14 bases in between. The CDR3 is 16 amino acids. The chain's CDR3 is CASSQERNRGDSPLHF. In DNA, the CDR3 is TGCGCCAGCAGCCAAGAACGAAACCGGGGTGATTCACCCCTCCACTTT.

The chain employs TRBV5-1 and TRBJ2-5; D may be TRBD2 (7 bases). The CDR3 has 14 amino acids. Germline loops: CDR1 SGHRS, CDR2 YFSETQ. The germline V and J ends were trimmed by 6 bases and 5 bases, with 17 bases remaining between them. The CDR3 sequence is CASKLGGGFETQYF. CDR3 in DNA: TGCGCCAGCAAGCTGGGCGGGGGCTTTGAGACCCAGTACTTC.

This clone occurred a few times. This chain connects TRBV3-1 (or the pseudogene TRBV3-2) to TRBJ1-2; perhaps TRBD1 as D (6 bases). The CDR3 is 16 amino acids. Germline lookup yields CDR1 LGHDT and CDR2 YNNKEL (reference sequence). Trimming took 2 bases from V and 3 from J, leaving 16 bases between them. The DNA of the CDR3 is TGTGCCAGCAGCCAATCGGGGTACGGGACATACTATGGCTACACCTTC. Translating it yields CASSQSGYGTYYGYTF.

CDR3 nucleotides: TGTGCCAGCAGCGAGTCGGGGGGGGTAGGTGGCTACACCTTC. Translation gives CASSESGGVGGYTF. The chain joins TRBV9 to TRBJ1-2; TRBD1 might be the D (5 bases). The CDR3 is 14 amino acids. V shed 3 bases and J shed 7 bases, with 16 bases lying between them. Germline V lookup: CDR1 SGDLS, CDR2 YYNGEE.

The genes are TRBV4-2 and TRBJ2-7; D assignment may be TRBD1 or TRBD2 (5 bases each). The CDR3 contains 16 residues. V lost 2 bases, J lost 6 bases, and 20 bases lay in between. Germline CDR1 reads LGHNA; CDR2 reads YNFKEQ. The CDR3 nucleotides are TGTGCCAGCAGCCAAACGGGGCTCCGTTTGACCCGCGAGCAGTACTTC. Its protein product is CASSQTGLRLTREQYF.

This sequence joins TRBV6-5 and TRBJ1-5; 9 bases fit TRBD1. V was clipped by 6 bases and J by 6 bases; unmatched bases: 9. The CDR3 consists of 15 residues. CDR1 MNHEY and CDR2 SVGAGI come from the germline V gene. CDR3 amino acids: CASRAGTGWSQPQHF. DNA for the CDR3: TGTGCCAGCAGGGCCGGGACAGGGTGGTCTCAGCCCCAGCATTTT.

The rearrangement joins TRBV2 to TRBJ2-4; TRBD2 might be the D (7 bases). CDR1 is SNHLY, CDR2 FYNNEI, per germline. V was cut by 5 bases and J by 6 bases, with 14 bases left in between. This CDR3 region has 14 residues. CDR3 coding DNA: TGTGCCAGCAGTTGGGGGGGGCCCGGAAACATTCAGTACTTC. It specifies CASSWGGPGNIQYF.

This sequence joins TRBV19 and TRBJ1-1, with D hard to call. V lost 7 bases and J lost 1, with 16 bases in between. Per the germline V gene, CDR1 is LNHDA and CDR2 is SQIVND (reference sequence). The CDR3 runs 15 residues. CDR3 in amino acids: CASIPKPAGNTEAFF. In DNA, the CDR3 is TGTGCCAGTATCCCGAAACCCGCAGGGAACACTGAAGCTTTCTTT.

This chain joins TRBV13 and TRBJ1-1; 7 bases line up with TRBD1. Per the germline V gene, CDR1 is PRHDT and CDR2 is FYEKMQ (reference sequence). This CDR3 contains 14 residues. The V segment lost 2 bases and the J segment 3 bases; nucleotides outside the gene matches: 3. CDR3 sequence: CASSLRGLYTEAFF. CDR3 coding DNA: TGTGCCAGCAGCTTAAGGGGGCTTTACACTGAAGCTTTCTTT.

The chain is built from TRBV7-2 and TRBJ2-3, with D perhaps matching TRBD1 (5 bases). Germline assignment: CDR1 SGHTA and CDR2 FQGNSA. The CDR3 is made up of 14 amino acids. V was trimmed by 3 bases and J by 6 bases, leaving 13 bases between them. The CDR3 loop is CASSFQGLTDTQYF. Written as DNA, the CDR3 is TGTGCCAGCAGCTTTCAGGGCCTTACGGATACGCAGTATTTT.

This clone was seen only once. This rearrangement joins TRBV5-1 to TRBJ2-1; D uncertain. V lost 3 bases and J 5 bases, leaving 12 bases between the germline ends. CDR1 is SGHRS and CDR2 is YFSETQ in the germline V gene. The CDR3 is made up of 14 amino acids. The CDR3 is CASSSKPPNNEQFF. CDR3 DNA sequence: TGCGCCAGCAGCTCCAAACCACCTAACAATGAGCAGTTCTTC.

The chain couples TRBV15 to TRBJ2-6; possible D gene TRBD2, 5 bases. Germline V gives CDR1 LNHNV, CDR2 YYDKDF (reference sequence). V shed 4 bases and J shed 1 base, with 8 bases lying between them. The CDR3 length is 15 residues. This CDR3 is CATSNRLSGANVLTF. The CDR3 DNA reads as TGTGCCACCAGCAATCGACTATCTGGGGCCAACGTCCTGACTTTC.

This chain links TRBV24-1 with TRBJ2-3; 7 bases map to TRBD1. CDR1 and CDR2 (germline): KGHDR, SFDVKD. Trimming cost V 7 bases and J 0 bases; bases outside gene matches: 12. The CDR3 consists of 17 residues. CDR3 protein: CATRSPQGDLSTDTQYF. CDR3 bases: TGTGCCACCAGATCACCCCAGGGGGACCTTAGCACAGATACGCAGTATTTT.

The chain links TRBV4-1 to TRBJ2-2, with 9 bases lining up with TRBD1. Germline CDR1 and CDR2: MGHRA and YSYEKL. V shed 2 bases and J 6 bases; nucleotides not matched to a gene: 10. This CDR3 has 17 amino acids. Written as DNA, the CDR3 is TGCGCCAGCAGCCAAAGCCGGGACAGGGTGTTCTCCGGGGAGCTGTTTTTT. Amino acid sequence: CASSQSRDRVFSGELFF.

The CDR3 DNA follows: TGTGCTAGTGGTTTGGAAAGCCTATTCAGCGTCCTGACTTTC. Amino acids: CASGLESLFSVLTF. The chain joins TRBV12-5 to TRBJ2-6; D remains ambiguous. V was clipped by 1 base and J by 12 bases, with 13 bases between them. CDR3 length: 14 residues. CDR1 is LGHNT and CDR2 is FRNRAP in the germline V gene.

This clone was counted only a few times. The V call is TRBV18, the J call TRBJ2-2; no firm D call. Germline V gene sequence: CDR1 KGHSH, CDR2 LQKENI. This CDR3 spans 15 amino acids. Deletions cut 2 bases from V and 6 bases from J, with 13 bases between. Here the CDR3 reads CASSPSVVSSGELFF. CDR3 coding DNA: TGTGCCAGCTCACCAAGTGTAGTCTCCTCCGGGGAGCTGTTTTTT.

This sequence joins TRBV7-3 and TRBJ2-3, with D perhaps given as TRBD1 or TRBD2 (5 bases each). The length of the CDR3 is 16 residues. V was trimmed by 5 bases and J by 5 bases, leaving 20 bases between them. The germline CDR1 and CDR2 sequences are SGHTA and FQGTGA. CDR3 sequence: CASSLEPGPTKDTQYF. The DNA for the CDR3 is TGTGCCAGCAGCCTTGAGCCGGGACCCACCAAAGATACGCAGTATTTT.

The chain recombines TRBV5-1 with TRBJ2-5, with no clear D. The CDR3 sequence is 16 residues long. Germline V gene sequence: CDR1 SGHRS, CDR2 YFSETQ. Trimming pared 0 bases from V and 2 bases from J, leaving 14 bases between. The CDR3 is CASSLGGFGEQETQYF. The CDR3 DNA reads as TGCGCCAGCAGCTTGGGCGGATTCGGCGAACAAGAGACCCAGTACTTC.

This chain joins TRBV6-5 and TRBJ1-2; 11 nucleotides align to TRBD1. This CDR3 is built from 15 residues. Unmatched junction bases numbered 3, after V lost 1 base and J lost 5 bases. The germline CDR1 and CDR2 sequences are MNHEY and SVGAGI. The CDR3 spells CASSYWGQGVYGYTF. DNA for the CDR3: TGTGCCAGCAGTTACTGGGGACAGGGGGTTTATGGCTACACCTTC.

The sample holds one count of this clone. The J gene is TRBJ2-1, the V gene TRBV6-5; weak D call: TRBD2 (5 bases). The ends were cut back, 7 bases at V and 5 bases at J, with 12 bases in the middle. Germline values: CDR1 MNHEY, CDR2 SVGAGI. There are 13 residues in the CDR3. CDR3 residues: CASNRGQDNEQFF. The CDR3 DNA is TGTGCCAGCAATCGGGGTCAGGACAATGAGCAGTTCTTC.

This chain uses TRBV2 with TRBJ2-3, with TRBD2 identical over 9 bases. The CDR3 contains 16 residues. The V and J ends lost 1 base and 6 bases, in that order; junction bases with no gene match: 8. CDR1 SNHLY and CDR2 FYNNEI come from the germline V gene. The chain's CDR3 is CASSEGVLAGRDTQYF. The CDR3 DNA is TGTGCCAGCAGTGAAGGGGTCCTAGCGGGAAGGGATACGCAGTATTTT.

V gene TRBV7-3 combines with J gene TRBJ1-1; D ambiguous. This CDR3 region has 13 residues. The germline V gene has CDR1 SGHTA and CDR2 FQGTGA. Trimming removed 0 bases from V and 1 base from J, with 3 bases in between. Here the CDR3 reads CASSLTQNTEAFF. CDR3 nucleotides: TGTGCCAGCAGCTTAACGCAGAACACTGAAGCTTTCTTT.

V gene TRBV5-4 combines with J gene TRBJ1-1; possibly TRBD1 for D (6 bases). Trimming removed 0 bases from V and 4 bases from J, with 13 bases in between. From germline, CDR1 is SGHNT and CDR2 YYREEE (reference sequence). The CDR3 contains 15 residues. The CDR3 loop is CASSLGGGRVTEAFF. The CDR3 DNA is TGTGCCAGCAGCTTGGGCGGGGGCCGTGTCACTGAAGCTTTCTTT.